This T cell receptor beta chain is from a study of cytomegalovirus exposure and HLA in healthy donors (dated by TCRdb to about 2017). For the study in its entirety: According to a later analysis, the 100 to 150 validation repertoires were produced on the same platform as the approximately 690 repertoires of the first cohort. The study was designed to test whether signatures of past pathogen exposure could be identified by cataloging public T cell receptors. Along with the roughly 670-subject first cohort, a separate validation cohort of over a hundred different subjects was used. To predict cytomegalovirus infection status, the study brought together high-throughput TCR immunosequencing, statistical association of individual TCRs with disease status, and machine learning.

Library generation was performed with the immunoSEQ multiplex PCR assay. In the paper's pipeline: A statistical classification framework was developed to diagnose cytomegalovirus status using the catalog of TCR beta chain sequences. The table comes from immuneACCESS by way of TCRdb, which keeps in-frame sequences with V and J called. Part of the clones is missing from these tables; in studies checked, under half for an unresolved V gene and the rest for unknown reasons. The V and J calls and clone size were taken over from that table, and D and trimming were inferred from the DNA. The sample table lists tens of thousands of clones, over 90% of them with a count of one. The ten largest clones capture approximately 3% of the sample. CDR1 and CDR2 were assigned from the germline V gene as MDHEN and SYDVKM. The CDR3 runs 15 residues from the cysteine to the phenylalanine. This entry keeps only the CDR3 DNA: 45 bases, framed from base 1. V is pared back by 5 bases and J by 2 bases, with 15 bases lying between the germline termini.

Comment on this clone: Its specific antigen is unknown. No base-level quality is on record; no much larger clone is a single base apart.

What the work shows at the level of the full study, not this receptor alone: Most TCR sequences were observed very rarely across donors, whereas some public TCRs were present in many individuals. According to the authors, the approach could potentially be generalized to other disease states and immunological phenotypes. In vitro tests confirmed that a few of the cytomegalovirus-associated TCR beta chains recognize cytomegalovirus antigens. A total of roughly 160 TCR beta chains were listed by the study as associated with cytomegalovirus. In a later analysis, TCRs clustered in the first cohort were found to also tend to co-occur in the 130 or so validation repertoires, with 90% to 95% of cluster scores above 0. The classifier was reported to diagnose cytomegalovirus status with high specificity and sensitivity in both the original and validation cohorts. The validation cohort had no HLA typing available for a later analysis, so co-occurrence within that cohort was assessed over all 110 or so repertoires.

The donors belonged to the validation cohort of about 130 subjects, which was separate from the roughly 670-subject first cohort. This TCR derives from a woman aged 18 to 35 in good health and CMV-seropositive. Here the chain combines TRBV28 and TRBJ1-2, and perhaps TRBD1 as D gene, on 5 matching bases. Sequenced material: PBMCs. This receptor carries the CDR3 CASSLKTVPNYGYTF. DNA sequence: TGTGCCAGCAGTCTAAAGACAGTCCCCAACTATGGCTACACCTTC.